The 8 T cell receptor beta chains reported below all come from one sample, sequenced in a study of blood T cell repertoires in COVID-19. The table came from immunoSEQ multiplex PCR; TCRdb's copy has only in-frame clones and leaves some out. The sample records roughly 14,000 clones, approximately 83% being singletons. The sequenced sample consisted of peripheral blood. All receptors come from a man aged 35-49 years with active or convalescent COVID-19.

V and J are TRBV2 and TRBJ2-7, with 8 bases that match TRBD1. In germline, CDR1 is SNHLY, CDR2 FYNNEI. V lost 6 bases and J lost 5; bases outside the gene matches: 9. The CDR3 has 14 amino acids. CDR3 protein: CASRVGQGNDEQYF. The CDR3 DNA reads TGTGCCAGCAGAGTAGGACAGGGAAACGACGAGCAGTACTTC.

This clone has just one count. The chain joins TRBV7-9 to TRBJ1-6, with D perhaps matching TRBD1 (6 bases). V was trimmed by 2 bases and J by 8 bases, leaving 16 bases between them. Germline CDR1 SEHNR, CDR2 FQNEAQ (reference sequence). The CDR3 totals 16 residues. The CDR3 region has the DNA TGTGCCAGCAGCTTACAACAGGGATTTTTCGATTCACCCCTCCACTTT. This codes for CASSLQQGFFDSPLHF.

The chain combines TRBV12-3 or TRBV12-4 with TRBJ2-7; TRBD2 might be the D (5 bases). The CDR3 is 13 residues long. V was cut by 5 bases and J by 6 bases, with 14 bases left in between. Here the CDR3 reads CASSAGPSSEQYF. The CDR3 DNA sequence: TGTGCCAGCAGTGCGGGCCCGAGTTCCGAGCAGTACTTC.

In this sample, this clone turned up a few times. J is TRBJ2-2 and V is TRBV5-1; D call uncertain. The V gene lost 4 bases and the J gene lost 7 bases, with 14 bases spanning the gap. Germline CDR1 SGHRS, CDR2 YFSETQ. There are 14 residues in the CDR3. The CDR3 bases are TGCGCCAGCAGCCAGGAAGGTATCGACGGGGAGCTGTTTTTT. Translation: CASSQEGIDGELFF.

The gene calls are TRBV29-1 and TRBJ1-1, with 7 positions matching TRBD1. The junction had 8 bases not matched to a gene; V was cut back by 7 bases and J by 0 bases. The germline V gene encodes CDR1 SQVTM and CDR2 ANQGSEA. This CDR3 has 14 amino acids. The chain's CDR3 is CSARGRRLNTEAFF. CDR3 DNA sequence: TGCAGCGCTAGGGGGCGTAGGCTGAACACTGAAGCTTTCTTT.

The gene calls are TRBV28 and TRBJ2-3; TRBD1 is a possible D gene (6 bases). The CDR3 runs 13 residues. V was cut by 8 bases and J by 5 bases, with 14 bases left in between. Germline CDR1 reads MDHEN; CDR2 reads SYDVKM. Written as DNA, the CDR3 is TGTGCCAGCGGGTCAGGGGCTAGAGATACGCAGTATTTT. Amino acid sequence: CASGSGARDTQYF.

The chain uses TRBV6-2 or TRBV6-3 and TRBJ1-6; possibly TRBD1 for D (6 bases). The germline V gene has CDR1 MNHEY and CDR2 SVGEGT. V was trimmed by 1 base and J by 7 bases, leaving 11 bases between them. There are 15 residues in the CDR3. In DNA, the CDR3 is TGTGCCAGCAGTTACTTCGGACAGAAGAATTCACCCCTCCACTTT. Encoded protein: CASSYFGQKNSPLHF.

This chain joins TRBV7-9 and TRBJ2-3, with D unresolved. Germline CDR1 and CDR2: SEHNR and FQNEAQ (reference sequence). The CDR3 totals 14 residues. V dropped 1 base and J dropped 0 bases, with 5 bases sitting between them. In DNA, the CDR3 is TGTGCCAGCAGCTTAGACGGGAGCACAGATACGCAGTATTTT. Its protein is CASSLDGSTDTQYF. Drawing the rest from reference TRBV7-9 and TRBJ2-3, the complete variable domain is DTGVSQNPRHKITKRGQNVTFRCDPISEHNRLYWYRQTLGQGPEFLTYFQNEAQLEKSRLLSDRFSAERPKGSFSTLEIQRTEQGDSAMYLCASSLDGSTDTQYFGPGTRLTVL.